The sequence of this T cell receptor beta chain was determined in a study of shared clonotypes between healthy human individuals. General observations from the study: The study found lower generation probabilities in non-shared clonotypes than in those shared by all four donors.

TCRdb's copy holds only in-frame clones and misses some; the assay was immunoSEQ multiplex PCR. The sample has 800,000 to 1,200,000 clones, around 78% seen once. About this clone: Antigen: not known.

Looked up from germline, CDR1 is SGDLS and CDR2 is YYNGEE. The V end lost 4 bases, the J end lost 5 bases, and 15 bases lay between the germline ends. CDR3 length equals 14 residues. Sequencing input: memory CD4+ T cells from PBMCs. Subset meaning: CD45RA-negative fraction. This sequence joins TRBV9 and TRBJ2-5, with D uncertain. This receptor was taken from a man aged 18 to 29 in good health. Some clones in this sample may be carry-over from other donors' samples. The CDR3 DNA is TGTGCCAGCAGCCTTAGTGCGTCTTGGGAGACCCAGTACTTC. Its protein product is CASSLSASWETQYF.